This T cell receptor (beta chain) was identified in a study of human T cells and chemical hapten exposure. This CDR3 spans 17 amino acids. V was clipped by 5 bases and J by 3 bases; unmatched bases: 11. From the RACE reads, TCRdb called clonotypes with MiXCR, one entry per CDR3 protein. The table lists 130,000 or so distinct CDR3 sequences, approximately 8.3% of them singletons. The time point denotes: healthy volunteer bleed at 2 weeks. Researchers extracted total RNA from unfractionated whole blood. This clonotype occurred many times. The V gene is TRBV12-3 or TRBV12-4, the J gene TRBJ1-3; 9 bases map to TRBD1. The sequencing sample was made of whole blood. This TCR derives from a male donor in good health. Some clones in this sample may be carry-over from other donors' samples. The CDR3 loop is CASSPERTGVIGNTIYF. Written as DNA, the CDR3 is TGTGCCAGCAGTCCCGAACGGACAGGGGTGATTGGAAACACCATATATTTT.